The clone carrying this T cell receptor beta chain was seen a handful of times. Here immunoSEQ multiplex PCR was the method, and the copy in TCRdb shows in-frame clones only, minus some. This sample yields some 30,000 clones, of which more than 85% are seen a single time; under 20% belongs to the top ten. The sample comes from a study of OX40 agonist ivuxolimab in advanced cancers. This receptor was taken from an adult with an advanced solid tumor such as melanoma, head and neck, liver or kidney cancer. The sequencing here drew on CD4+ or CD8+ T cells sorted from blood, taken in a trial of the OX40 agonist ivuxolimab.

For the CDR3, the DNA is TGCAGCGTTGAAGATCTTAGTGGGCCTAACTATGGCTACACCTTC. This gives the protein CSVEDLSGPNYGYTF. The V gene is TRBV29-1, the J gene TRBJ1-2; D call uncertain. V shed 0 bases and J shed 0 bases, with 11 bases lying between them. Germline V gene lookup returns CDR1 SQVTM and CDR2 ANQGSEA. The CDR3 is 15 amino acids.